This TCR beta chain was sequenced in a study of OX40 agonist ivuxolimab in advanced cancers. Clones were read by immunoSEQ multiplex PCR, and TCRdb kept only the in-frame ones, dropping some. The sample includes about 64,000 clones, approximately 80% of them seen just once. The sample holds one count of this clone. CDR3 size: 15 residues. Per germline, CDR1 SGHTS and CDR2 YDEGEE. With 0 bases removed from V and 7 bases from J, the gap between germline ends came to 13 bases. J is TRBJ1-4 and V is TRBV5-8; possibly TRBD1 for D (5 bases). Sequencing was performed on CD4+ or CD8+ T cells sorted from blood, taken in a trial of the OX40 agonist ivuxolimab. The receptor was isolated from an adult with an advanced solid tumor such as melanoma, head and neck, liver or kidney cancer. DNA of the CDR3: TGTGCCAGCAGCTTGGCCGGCAGGGACGGTGAAAAACTGTTTTTT. It is translated as CASSLAGRDGEKLFF.